The clone carrying this T cell receptor beta chain was seen a handful of times. Its specificity is unknown. A junction end diverges from the germline sequence, so it may reflect a read error. CDR1 and CDR2 (germline): SQVTM, ANQGSEA. The CDR3 extends over 18 amino acids. The data stem from a study of T cells in Graves' hyperthyroidism and ophthalmopathy. Study outcomes and limitations: Most expanded thyroid clonotypes above 0.001 recurred in blood.

Uncontrolled infection, other autoimmune disease, pregnancy or lactation excluded patients. Diagnoses rested on clinical symptoms, serum thyroxine and TRAb, thyroid ultrasound and orbital computed tomography. TCR beta CDR3 region amplification was performed from RNA transcripts. The study used the HTBI primer set for a first-round RT-PCR of the TCR CDR3. One entry per CDR3 protein, called by TCRdb with MiXCR from the multiplex PCR reads. The profile shows some 600,000 distinct CDR3 sequences, under 60% of them singletons. This TCR derives from a woman between 18 and 29 years old with Graves' hyperthyroidism. The sequencing sample was made of peripheral blood or thyroid tissue (not recorded which). The J gene is TRBJ2-6, the V gene TRBV29-1; D gene uncertain. In nucleotides, the CDR3 is TGCAGCGCTGAAGAGAACAGCCCACCTCGCTCTGGGGCCAACGTCCTGACTTTC. Encoded protein: CSAEENSPPRSGANVLTF. The full variable domain, its missing parts supplied by reference TRBV29-1 and TRBJ2-6, is SAVISQKPSRDICQRGTSLTIQCQVDSQVTMMFWYRQQPGQSLTLIATANQGSEATYESGFVIDKFPISRPNLTFSTLTVSNMSPEDSSIYLCSAEENSPPRSGANVLTFGAGSRLTVL.